These 9 T cell receptor beta chains came from one sample sequenced in a study of CD8 T cells in Susac syndrome. Random hexamers served to reverse transcribe about 0.5 to 1 ug RNA. TCRdb re-derived calls from the immunoSEQ multiplex PCR reads in MiXCR, one entry per CDR3 protein. The sample has 95,000 to 150,000 distinct CDR3 sequences; 96% are singletons. Input material: CD4+ T cells from PBMCs. These receptors came from a human donor with Susac syndrome.

The chain has TRBV18 and TRBJ1-1; D possibly corresponds to TRBD1 (6 bases). Germline V gives CDR1 KGHSH, CDR2 LQKENI. The CDR3 sequence is 15 residues long. V dropped 3 bases and J dropped 0 bases, with 11 bases sitting between them. CDR3 nucleotides: TGTGCCAGCTCACCCTCGGACAGCCTGAACACTGAAGCTTTCTTT. Its protein is CASSPSDSLNTEAFF.

The rearrangement uses TRBV30 and TRBJ2-1, with 9 bases that match TRBD2. Losses at the gene ends were 1 base for V and 5 bases for J; bases not matched to a gene: 3. The CDR3 consists of 14 residues. Germline CDR1 and CDR2: GTSNPN and SVGIG (reference sequence). The CDR3 loop is CAWSGLAENNEQFF. The DNA of the CDR3 is TGTGCCTGGAGTGGACTAGCGGAGAACAATGAGCAGTTCTTC.

This chain links TRBV6-5 with TRBJ2-1; D is ambiguous. The CDR3 covers 15 residues. CDR1 and CDR2 from the germline V gene are MNHEY and SVGAGI. V lost 7 bases and J lost 5, with 18 bases in between. CDR3 sequence: CASTPLVRINNEQFF. CDR3 DNA: TGTGCCAGCACCCCTCTCGTACGGATAAACAATGAGCAGTTCTTC.

The chain joins TRBV18 to TRBJ1-2, with D unclear. CDR3 size: 15 residues. Between the trimmed V and J ends, which lost 2 bases and 0 bases, there was a span of 10 bases. Per germline, CDR1 KGHSH and CDR2 LQKENI. The CDR3: CASSPVAVTNYGYTF. The CDR3 coding sequence is TGTGCCAGCTCACCAGTGGCGGTAACTAACTATGGCTACACCTTC.

This chain connects TRBV2 to TRBJ2-5, with TRBD2 matching over 8 bases. The V gene's germline CDR1 is SNHLY and CDR2 FYNNEI. This CDR3 region has 15 residues. V trimming: 7 bases; J trimming: 4 bases; junction bases outside the gene matches: 11. This CDR3 is CASTVIAGSSETQYF. DNA for the CDR3: TGTGCCAGCACCGTCATAGCGGGGAGCTCAGAGACCCAGTACTTC.

This chain connects TRBV4-2 to TRBJ2-7; D not resolved. The germline gives CDR1 LGHNA, CDR2 YNFKEQ. CDR3 size: 14 residues. With 0 bases removed from V and 7 bases from J, the gap between germline ends came to 13 bases. The CDR3 here is CASSQDFQEREQYF. For the CDR3, the DNA is TGTGCCAGCAGCCAAGATTTTCAGGAACGGGAGCAGTACTTC.

This chain joins TRBV4-1 and TRBJ1-5; a possible D gene is TRBD1 (6 bases). The V end lost 2 bases, the J end lost 2 bases, and 16 bases lay between the germline ends. Looked up from germline, CDR1 is MGHRA and CDR2 is YSYEKL. CDR3 size: 17 residues. CDR3: CASSQLMQGIGNQPQHF. CDR3 bases: TGCGCCAGCAGCCAATTGATGCAGGGGATCGGCAATCAGCCCCAGCATTTT.

The chain carries TRBV5-4 and TRBJ1-2, with a tentative D call TRBD1 (5 bases). Between the trimmed V and J ends, which lost 1 base and 6 bases, there was a span of 10 bases. Germline assignment: CDR1 SGHNT and CDR2 YYREEE (reference sequence). The CDR3 covers 13 residues. This CDR3 is CASSLRGIHGYTF. CDR3 DNA: TGTGCCAGCAGCTTGAGGGGAATCCATGGCTACACCTTC.

The gene calls are TRBV24-1 and TRBJ2-5; no reliable D call. There are 15 residues in the CDR3. V lost 0 bases to trimming and J lost 0 bases, with 7 bases between them. CDR1 and CDR2 from the germline V gene are KGHDR and SFDVKD. The CDR3 loop is CATSDLPPYQETQYF. CDR3 coding DNA: TGTGCCACCAGTGATTTGCCCCCCTACCAAGAGACCCAGTACTTC.